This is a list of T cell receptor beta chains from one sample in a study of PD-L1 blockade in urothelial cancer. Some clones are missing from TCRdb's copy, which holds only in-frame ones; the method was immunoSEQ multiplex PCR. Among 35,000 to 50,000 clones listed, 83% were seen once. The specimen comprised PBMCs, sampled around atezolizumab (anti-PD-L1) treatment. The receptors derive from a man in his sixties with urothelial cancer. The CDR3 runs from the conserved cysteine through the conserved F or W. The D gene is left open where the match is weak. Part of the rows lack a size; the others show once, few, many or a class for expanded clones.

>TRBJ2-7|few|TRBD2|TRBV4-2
TGTGCCAGCAGCCAGGGCCTTAGCGGGGGGGTGTCCGAGCAGTACTTC
CASSQGLSGGVSEQYF
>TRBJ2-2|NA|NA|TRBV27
TGTGCCAGCAGTCCCGACAGGTCGGGCGGGGAGCTGTTTTTT
CASSPDRSGGELFF
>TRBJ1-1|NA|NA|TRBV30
TGTGCCTGGGCCTTGGGGCCGGAGAACACTGAAGCTTTCTTT
CAWALGPENTEAFF
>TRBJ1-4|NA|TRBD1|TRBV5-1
TGCGCCAGCAGCTTGGACAGGGGACTTAATGAAAAACTGTTTTTT
CASSLDRGLNEKLFF
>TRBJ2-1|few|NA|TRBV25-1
TGTGCCAGCAGGCAGGGCTCCTACAATGAGCAGTTCTTC
CASRQGSYNEQFF
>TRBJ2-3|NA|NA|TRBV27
TGTGCCAGCAGTTTAGTGGCAGGGAACACAGATACGCAGTATTTT
CASSLVAGNTDTQYF
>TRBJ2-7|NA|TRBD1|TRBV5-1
TGCGCCAGCAGCTTGGATACCGGGACAGGTTTTTTC
CASSLDTGTGFF
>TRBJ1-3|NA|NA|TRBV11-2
TGTGCCAGCAGCTTCGTAACTGGAAACACCATATATTTT
CASSFVTGNTIYF
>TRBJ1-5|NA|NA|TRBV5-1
TGCGCCAGCAGCTTGTCACCAGGCATGATGGGGCCCCAGCATTTT
CASSLSPGMMGPQHF
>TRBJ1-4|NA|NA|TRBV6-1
TGTGCCACCCGCCCGGGGGGGGTCGATTATGAAAAACTGTTTTTT
CATRPGGVDYEKLFF
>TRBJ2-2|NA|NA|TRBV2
TGTGCCAGCAGCGCCCAGGGACTCCCGAACACCGGGGAGCTGTTTTTT
CASSAQGLPNTGELFF
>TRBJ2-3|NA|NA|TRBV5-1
TGCGCCAGCAGCTCAGGACAGGATACGCAGTATTTT
CASSSGQDTQYF
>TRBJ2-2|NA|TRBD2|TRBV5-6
TGTGCCAGCAGCTTACTAGCGGGGATAACCGGGGAGCTGTTTTTT
CASSLLAGITGELFF
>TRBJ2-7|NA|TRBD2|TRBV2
TGTGCCAGCAGTGAGCTGAGCGGGGGCAACGAGCAGTACTTC
CASSELSGGNEQYF
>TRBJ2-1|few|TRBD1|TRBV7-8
TGTGCCAGCAGCTTAAGTCTGCAAGGACAGGGCGACAATGAGCAGTTCTTC
CASSLSLQGQGDNEQFF
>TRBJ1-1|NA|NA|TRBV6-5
TGTGCCAGCAGTTACTCTGCAGGGAACACTGAAGCTTTCTTT
CASSYSAGNTEAFF
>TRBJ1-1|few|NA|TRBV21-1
TGTGCCAGCAGCAAAGTTCCTGGCCCTGAAGCTTTCTTT
CASSKVPGPEAFF
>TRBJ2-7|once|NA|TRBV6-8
TGTGTTTGCAAGCACGAGGCGGCATACGAGCAGTACTTC
CVCKHEAAYEQYF
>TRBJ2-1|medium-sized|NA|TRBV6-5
TGTGCCAGCAGTTACGGTTATTCCAGAACCTACAATGAGCAGTTCTTC
CASSYGYSRTYNEQFF
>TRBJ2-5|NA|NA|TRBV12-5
TGTGCTAGTGGCAAAGGACTGACCGGTCAAGAGACCCAGTACTTC
CASGKGLTGQETQYF
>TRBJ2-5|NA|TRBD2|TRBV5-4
TGTGCCAGCAGCTTCCTGGGGGGGGATGATAAAGGGTCCCAGTACTTC
CASSFLGGDDKGSQYF
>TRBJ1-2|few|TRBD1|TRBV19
TGTGCCAGTAGTATCCCGGGACAGAGCTATGGCTACACCTTC
CASSIPGQSYGYTF
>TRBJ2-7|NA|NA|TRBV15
TGTGCCACCAGCAGAGATCGGCAGGTAACCTACGAGCAGTACTTC
CATSRDRQVTYEQYF
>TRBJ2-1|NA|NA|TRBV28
TGTGCCAGCAGTTTATCCCACAGGGACGATGAGCAGTTCTTC
CASSLSHRDDEQFF
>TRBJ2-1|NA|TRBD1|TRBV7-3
TGTGCCAGCAGCTGGGACAGTTACAATGAGCAGTTCTTC
CASSWDSYNEQFF
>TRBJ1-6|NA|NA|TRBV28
TGTGCCAGCAGTTTTCACAGGGAGAATTCACCCCTCCACTTT
CASSFHRENSPLHF
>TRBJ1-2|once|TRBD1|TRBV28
TGTGCCAGCAGTGTGACAGGGTTTTACTATGGCTACACCTTC
CASSVTGFYYGYTF
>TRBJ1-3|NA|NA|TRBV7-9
TGTGCCAGCAGCTTAACTCATGGAAACACCATATATTTT
CASSLTHGNTIYF
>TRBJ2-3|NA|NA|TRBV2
TGTGCCAGCAGTCCGGGTGGGGATACGCAGTATTTT
CASSPGGDTQYF